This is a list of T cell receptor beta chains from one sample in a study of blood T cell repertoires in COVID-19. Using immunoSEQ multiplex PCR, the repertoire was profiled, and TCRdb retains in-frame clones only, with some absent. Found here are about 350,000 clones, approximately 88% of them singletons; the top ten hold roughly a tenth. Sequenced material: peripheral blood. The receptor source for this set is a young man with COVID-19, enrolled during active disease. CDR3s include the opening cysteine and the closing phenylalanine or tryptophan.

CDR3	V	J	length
CASTRGGVGQETQYF	TRBV19	TRBJ2-5	15
CASSYGLQGGFGQYF	TRBV6-6	TRBJ2-7	15
CASSPAGTGELFF	TRBV27	TRBJ2-2	13
CASTLRQGGTEAFF	TRBV7-8	TRBJ1-1	14
CASSLGTGIYEQYF	TRBV19	TRBJ2-7	14
CASSASGGRDTQYF	TRBV5-4	TRBJ2-3	14
CASSRLDRAPEAFF	TRBV5-5	TRBJ1-1	14
CASSLSGSSYNSPLHF	TRBV28	TRBJ1-6	16
CASSRDSEDTQYF	TRBV6-5	TRBJ2-3	13
CASSLESLDRGNEQFF	TRBV5-1	TRBJ2-1	16
CASSQAAGQFQGYTF	TRBV3-1/TRBV3-2	TRBJ1-2	15
CASSVATGQGQETQYF	TRBV9	TRBJ2-5	16
CASSFGPGAVDMVSEQYF	TRBV5-1	TRBJ2-7	18
CASSVGAGERVTDTQYF	TRBV9	TRBJ2-3	17
CASSLLYGGNYEQYF	TRBV4-2	TRBJ2-7	15
CASRPRGRETQYF	TRBV19	TRBJ2-5	13
CASSLFGGTGELFF	TRBV28	TRBJ2-2	14
CASSDRYEQYF	TRBV2	TRBJ2-7	11
CASRRHRVEDGYTF	TRBV6-5	TRBJ1-2	14
CASRWTGLYQETQYF	TRBV27	TRBJ2-5	15
CASSRGSGNTIYF	TRBV28	TRBJ1-3	13
CASSPLLSSYNEQFF	TRBV3-1/TRBV3-2	TRBJ2-1	15
CASRPTGAGANVLTF	TRBV19	TRBJ2-6	15
CASSLEFLPREQYF	TRBV7-2	TRBJ2-7	14
CAFSTGSYGYTF	TRBV30	TRBJ1-2	12
CATSSLPVNTEAFF	TRBV15	TRBJ1-1	14
CASSLEGWGTDTQYF	TRBV7-3	TRBJ2-3	15
CASSQAQGPWETQYF	TRBV14	TRBJ2-5	15
CASSMTGGRYYEQYF	TRBV27	TRBJ2-7	15
CASSPGGAGGELFF	TRBV7-2	TRBJ2-2	14
CASSPWSGRNSYEQYF	TRBV7-2	TRBJ2-7	16
CASSQESYTGNEQFF	TRBV4-3	TRBJ2-1	15
CASSLEGPGGRSGRRTGELFF	TRBV5-1	TRBJ2-2	21
CASSLGLEGTDNSPLHF	TRBV5-6	TRBJ1-6	17
CATGLGGRYEQYF	TRBV6-5	TRBJ2-7	13
CASSWDFYNEQFF	TRBV3-1/TRBV3-2	TRBJ2-1	13
CASSQDPLLYEQYF	TRBV3-1/TRBV3-2	TRBJ2-7	14
CASSPGGTDTQYF	TRBV28	TRBJ2-3	13
CASSYFSGGAETDTQYF	TRBV6-2/TRBV6-3	TRBJ2-3	17
CSATYRAEAFF	TRBV20-1	TRBJ1-1	11
CAWTSVSRGELFF	TRBV30	TRBJ2-2	13
CASSLVFQGRGNEKLFF	TRBV7-9	TRBJ1-4	17
CASSLGQGLTEAFF	TRBV18	TRBJ1-1	14
CASSPLAGALRGQYF	TRBV7-9	TRBJ2-7	15
CASSLTRQGPSNEQFF	TRBV13	TRBJ2-1	16
CASSQSSGSYEQFF	TRBV11-2	TRBJ2-1	14
CASSLGVGTGNTGELFF	TRBV5-4	TRBJ2-2	17
CASSVLGVAGEQYF	TRBV3-1/TRBV3-2	TRBJ2-7	14
CASSPNWGDGNTIYF	TRBV3-1/TRBV3-2	TRBJ1-3	15
CASYTGPPGDYEQYF	TRBV5-1	TRBJ2-7	15
CASSATGTSGGVGNEQFF	TRBV9	TRBJ2-1	18
CASSTYRAPEQYF	TRBV7-2	TRBJ2-7	13
CASSPQLADHYNEQFF	TRBV5-1	TRBJ2-1	16
CASSSTGDTQYF	TRBV7-3	TRBJ2-3	12
CSASGSYGYTF	TRBV20-1	TRBJ1-2	11
CASSIEGGRTDTQYF	TRBV19	TRBJ2-3	15
CASSLQTGSNQPQHF	TRBV28	TRBJ1-5	15
CASSPGQGGQPQHF	TRBV5-1	TRBJ1-5	14